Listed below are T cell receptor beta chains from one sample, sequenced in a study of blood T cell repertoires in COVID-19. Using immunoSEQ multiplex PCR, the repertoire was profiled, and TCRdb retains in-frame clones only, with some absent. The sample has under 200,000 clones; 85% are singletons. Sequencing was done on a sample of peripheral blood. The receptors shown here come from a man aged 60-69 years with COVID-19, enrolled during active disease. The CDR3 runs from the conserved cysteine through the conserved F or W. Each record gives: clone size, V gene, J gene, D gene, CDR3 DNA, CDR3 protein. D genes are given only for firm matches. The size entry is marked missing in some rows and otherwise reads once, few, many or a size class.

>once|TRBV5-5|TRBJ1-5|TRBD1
TGTGCCAGCAGCGCACAGGGGCCGGAGGGGCCCCAGCATTTT
CASSAQGPEGPQHF
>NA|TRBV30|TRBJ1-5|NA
TGTGCCTGGAGTAAGGGAGATGGCAATCAGCCCCAGCATTTT
CAWSKGDGNQPQHF
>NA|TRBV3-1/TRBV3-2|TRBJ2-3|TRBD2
TGTGCCAGCAGCCAGTCTAGCGGATACGCAGATACGCAGTATTTT
CASSQSSGYADTQYF
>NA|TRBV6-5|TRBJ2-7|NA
TGTGCCAGCAGTCAAACGACAGGGTGGGGACTCGAGCAGTACTTC
CASSQTTGWGLEQYF
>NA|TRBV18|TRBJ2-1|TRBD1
TGTGCCAGCTCACCGGGGACAGGGGGTTACAATGAGCAGTTCTTC
CASSPGTGGYNEQFF
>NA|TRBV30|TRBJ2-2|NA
TGTGCCTGGTTCCCGGGACAATCGAACACCGGGGAGCTGTTTTTT
CAWFPGQSNTGELFF
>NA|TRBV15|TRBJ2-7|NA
TGTGCCACCAGCAGAGATTTCGGCAGGACCTACGAGCAGTACTTC
CATSRDFGRTYEQYF
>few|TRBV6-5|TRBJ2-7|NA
TGTGCCAGCGGTACAGGGGGGGCCTACGAGCAGTACTTC
CASGTGGAYEQYF
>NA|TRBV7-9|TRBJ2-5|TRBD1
TGTGCCAGCAGCCCAGAGGGGACAGAAGAGACCCAGTACTTC
CASSPEGTEETQYF
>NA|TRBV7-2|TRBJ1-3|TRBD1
TGTGCCAGCAGATCGGGACAGGGGAGCTCTGGAAACACCATATATTTT
CASRSGQGSSGNTIYF
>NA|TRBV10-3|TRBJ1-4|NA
TGTGCCATCAGTGAGTCTGTAGCAACTAATGAAAAACTGTTTTTT
CAISESVATNEKLFF
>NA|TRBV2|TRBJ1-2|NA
TGTGCCAGCAGTGAAGATATGGGGCGTCATGGCTACACCTTC
CASSEDMGRHGYTF
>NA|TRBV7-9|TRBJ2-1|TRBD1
TGTGCCAGCAGCATCTATGGGACAGGGGGCGATCGCAATGAGCAGTTCTTC
CASSIYGTGGDRNEQFF
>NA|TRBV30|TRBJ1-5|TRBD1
TGTGCCTATTCAGGGACAGACAACAATCAGCCCCAGCATTTT
CAYSGTDNNQPQHF
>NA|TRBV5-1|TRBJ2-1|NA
TGCGCCAGCAGCTTGGTCAACAGCCGGTTTAATGAGCAGTTCTTC
CASSLVNSRFNEQFF
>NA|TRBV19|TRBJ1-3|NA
TGTGCCAGTAGTAGACAATGGTTCTCTGGAAACACCATATATTTT
CASSRQWFSGNTIYF
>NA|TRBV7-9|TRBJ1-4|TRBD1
TGTGCCAGCACCATACAGGGGGCCGGTCGGGAAAAACTGTTTTTT
CASTIQGAGREKLFF
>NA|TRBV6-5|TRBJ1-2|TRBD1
TGTGCCAGCAGTTACCGAAGACAGGGTTATTCTGGCTACACCTTC
CASSYRRQGYSGYTF
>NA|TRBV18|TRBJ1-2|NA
TGTGCCAGCTCACCAGGAGTTAACTATGGCTACACCTTC
CASSPGVNYGYTF
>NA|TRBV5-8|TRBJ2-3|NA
TGTGCCAGCAGCTTGGGAGAACAGGGAACCACGCAGTATTTT
CASSLGEQGTTQYF